This TCR beta chain emerged from a study of cytomegalovirus exposure and HLA in healthy donors. Study findings and constraints: On later analysis, the bulk of CMV-associated TCR beta chains appeared to be HLA-restricted. The investigators catalogued 150 or so TCR beta chains as cytomegalovirus-associated.

It was with 60 Vbeta and 13 Jbeta primers that the PCR ran. Sequencing was performed with immunoSEQ multiplex PCR; in TCRdb, only in-frame clones are kept and a portion is missing. The table shows under 200,000 clones, with 70% to 90% occurring only once. Regarding this clone: Its antigen is still unknown.

The sequencing input was PBMCs. The receptor was derived from a man between 18 and 29 years old in good health and CMV-seropositive.

CDR3 sequence: CASSLDGGYTDTQYF. In DNA form, the CDR3 reads TGCGCCAGCAGCTTGGACGGCGGGTACACAGATACGCAGTATTTT. The rearrangement joins TRBV5-1 to TRBJ2-3, with a possible D match to TRBD2 (5 bases). The V gene's germline CDR1 is SGHRS and CDR2 YFSETQ. This CDR3 is built from 15 residues. V gave up 0 bases and J gave up 2 bases, with 10 bases separating them.